The source of this T cell receptor beta chain is a study of cytomegalovirus exposure and HLA in healthy donors. 60 Vbeta and 13 Jbeta primers were used in PCR. Clones were read by immunoSEQ multiplex PCR, and TCRdb kept only the in-frame ones, dropping some. Here the sample spans more than 15,000 clones, 70% to 80% being singletons. With 3 bases removed from V and 1 base from J, the gap between germline ends came to 3 bases. CDR1 is SGHDN, CDR2 FVKESK, per germline. This CDR3 has 12 residues. This clone has just a few counts. The source is a man younger than 30 in good health and CMV-seronegative. The sequenced sample consisted of PBMCs. The V and J genes are TRBV14 and TRBJ1-1; D ambiguous. The CDR3 DNA sequence: TGTGCCAGCAGCCAGAGGAACACTGAAGCTTTCTTT. This encodes CASSQRNTEAFF.